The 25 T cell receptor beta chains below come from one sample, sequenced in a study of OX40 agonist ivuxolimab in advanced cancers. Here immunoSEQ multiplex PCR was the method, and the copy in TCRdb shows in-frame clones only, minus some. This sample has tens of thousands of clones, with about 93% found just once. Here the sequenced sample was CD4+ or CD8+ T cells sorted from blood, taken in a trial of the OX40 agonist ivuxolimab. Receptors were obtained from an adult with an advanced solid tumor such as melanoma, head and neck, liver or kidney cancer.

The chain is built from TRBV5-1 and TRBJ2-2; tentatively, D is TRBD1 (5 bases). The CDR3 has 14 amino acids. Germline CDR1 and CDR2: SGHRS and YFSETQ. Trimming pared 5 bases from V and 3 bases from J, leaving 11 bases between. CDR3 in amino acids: CASRQTGYTGELFF. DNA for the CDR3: TGCGCCAGCAGACAAACAGGTTACACCGGGGAGCTGTTTTTT.

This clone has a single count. DNA of the CDR3: TGTGCCAGCAGCCAAAAACAGGGGGTGAACACTGAAGCTTTCTTT. It is translated as CASSQKQGVNTEAFF. The chain carries TRBV5-4 and TRBJ1-1; 8 bases align to TRBD1. Germline CDR1 and CDR2: SGHNT and YYREEE (reference sequence). The J segment lost 0 bases and the V segment lost 4 bases, leaving 5 bases of the junction unmatched. CDR3 size: 15 residues.

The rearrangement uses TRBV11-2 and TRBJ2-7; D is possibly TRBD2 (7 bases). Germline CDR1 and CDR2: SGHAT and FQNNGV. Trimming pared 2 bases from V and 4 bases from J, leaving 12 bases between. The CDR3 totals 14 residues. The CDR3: CASSLYREGYEQYF. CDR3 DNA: TGTGCCAGCAGCTTATACAGGGAGGGGTACGAGCAGTACTTC.

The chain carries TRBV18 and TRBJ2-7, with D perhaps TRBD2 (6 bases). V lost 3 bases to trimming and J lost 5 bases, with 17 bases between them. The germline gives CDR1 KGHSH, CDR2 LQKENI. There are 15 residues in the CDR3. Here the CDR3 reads CASSPGTAPAHEQYF. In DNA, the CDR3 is TGTGCCAGCTCACCTGGGACTGCCCCCGCCCACGAGCAGTACTTC.

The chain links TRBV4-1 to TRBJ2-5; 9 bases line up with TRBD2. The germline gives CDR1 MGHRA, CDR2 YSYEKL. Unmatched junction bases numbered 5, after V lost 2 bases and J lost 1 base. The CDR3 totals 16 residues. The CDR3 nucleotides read TGCGCCAGCAGCCAACAAGCGGGGGGCCGCCAAGAGACCCAGTACTTC. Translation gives CASSQQAGGRQETQYF.

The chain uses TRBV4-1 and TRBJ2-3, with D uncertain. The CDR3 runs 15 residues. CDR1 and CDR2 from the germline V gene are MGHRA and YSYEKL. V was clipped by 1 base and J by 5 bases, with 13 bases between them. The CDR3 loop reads CASSQALWVGDTQYF. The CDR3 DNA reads TGCGCCAGCAGCCAAGCCCTATGGGTAGGAGATACGCAGTATTTT.

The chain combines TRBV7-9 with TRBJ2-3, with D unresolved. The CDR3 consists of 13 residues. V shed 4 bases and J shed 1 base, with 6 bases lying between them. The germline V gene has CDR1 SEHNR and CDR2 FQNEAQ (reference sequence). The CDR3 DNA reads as TGTGCCAGCAGCTCCTGGGGCACAGATACGCAGTATTTT. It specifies CASSSWGTDTQYF. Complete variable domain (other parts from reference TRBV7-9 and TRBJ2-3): DTGVSQNPRHKITKRGQNVTFRCDPISEHNRLYWYRQTLGQGPEFLTYFQNEAQLEKSRLLSDRFSAERPKGSFSTLEIQRTEQGDSAMYLCASSSWGTDTQYFGPGTRLTVL.

The DNA of the CDR3 is TGTGCCAGCAGTTGGGACCCCGGCAATGAGCAGTTCTTC. Encoded protein: CASSWDPGNEQFF. V and J are TRBV2 and TRBJ2-1; D may match TRBD1 or TRBD2 (5 bases each). V lost 5 bases and J 6 bases, leaving 11 bases between the germline ends. The germline CDR1 and CDR2 sequences are SNHLY and FYNNEI. This CDR3 spans 13 amino acids.

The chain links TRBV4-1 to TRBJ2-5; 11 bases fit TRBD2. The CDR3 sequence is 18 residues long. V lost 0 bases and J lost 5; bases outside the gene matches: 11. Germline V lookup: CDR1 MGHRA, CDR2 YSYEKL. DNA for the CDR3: TGCGCCAGCAGCCAAGATGCGCTAGCGGGAGGACGTCAGGAGACCCAGTACTTC. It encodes CASSQDALAGGRQETQYF.

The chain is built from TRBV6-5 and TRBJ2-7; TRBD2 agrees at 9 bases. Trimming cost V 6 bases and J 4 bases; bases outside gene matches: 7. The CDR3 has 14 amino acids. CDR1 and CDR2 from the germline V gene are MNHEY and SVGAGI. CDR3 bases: TGTGCCAGCAGACCCGGGACTAGCCTTTACGAGCAGTACTTC. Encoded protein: CASRPGTSLYEQYF.

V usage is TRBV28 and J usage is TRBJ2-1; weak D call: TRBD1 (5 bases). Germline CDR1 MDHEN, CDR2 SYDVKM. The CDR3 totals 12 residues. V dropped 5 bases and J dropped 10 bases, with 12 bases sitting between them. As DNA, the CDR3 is TGTGCCAGCAGTACCAGGGTCGGGGAGCAGTTCTTC. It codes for CASSTRVGEQFF.

CDR3 sequence reads: CASSSTLGSYEQYF. In DNA form, the CDR3 reads TGTGCCAGCAGTTCCACCCTGGGTTCTTACGAGCAGTACTTC. V and J are TRBV6-6 and TRBJ2-7; D gene ambiguous. CDR1 is MNHNY, CDR2 SVGAGI, per germline (reference sequence). The CDR3 sequence is 14 residues long. V was pared by 4 bases and J by 4 bases, with 14 bases between.

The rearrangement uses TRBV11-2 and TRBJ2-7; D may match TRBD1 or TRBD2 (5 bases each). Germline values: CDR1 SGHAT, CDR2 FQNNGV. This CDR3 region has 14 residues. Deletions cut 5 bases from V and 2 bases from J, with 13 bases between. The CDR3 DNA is TGTGCCAGCAGCCTGGGACCGTCACCCTACGAGCAGTACTTC. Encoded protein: CASSLGPSPYEQYF.

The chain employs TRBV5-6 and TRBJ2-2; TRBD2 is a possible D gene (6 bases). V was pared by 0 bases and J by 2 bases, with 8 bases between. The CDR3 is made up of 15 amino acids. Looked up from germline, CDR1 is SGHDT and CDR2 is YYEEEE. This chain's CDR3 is CASSLGGINTGELFF. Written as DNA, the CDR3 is TGTGCCAGCAGCTTGGGCGGGATCAACACCGGGGAGCTGTTTTTT.

Here the CDR3 reads CASSQGIAWAQGTGELFF. In DNA form, the CDR3 reads TGCGCCAGCAGCCAAGGGATAGCGTGGGCCCAAGGGACCGGGGAGCTGTTTTTT. V gene TRBV4-3 combines with J gene TRBJ2-2; tentatively, D is TRBD2 (5 bases). V lost 1 base and J lost 5, with 20 bases in between. CDR1 LGHNA and CDR2 YSLEER come from the germline V gene. The CDR3 is made up of 18 amino acids.

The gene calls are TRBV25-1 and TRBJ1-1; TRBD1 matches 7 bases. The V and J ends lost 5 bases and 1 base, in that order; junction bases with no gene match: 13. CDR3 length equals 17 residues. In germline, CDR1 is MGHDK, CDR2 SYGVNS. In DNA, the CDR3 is TGTGCCAGCAGTCCTCTTGACAGGGTGGCTAGGAACACTGAAGCTTTCTTT. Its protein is CASSPLDRVARNTEAFF.

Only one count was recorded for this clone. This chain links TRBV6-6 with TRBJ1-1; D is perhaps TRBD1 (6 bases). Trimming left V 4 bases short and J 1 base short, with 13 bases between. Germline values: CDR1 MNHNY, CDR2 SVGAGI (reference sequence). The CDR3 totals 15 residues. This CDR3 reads CASSSSEQGNTEAFF. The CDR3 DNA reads TGTGCCAGCAGTTCCTCCGAACAGGGGAACACTGAAGCTTTCTTT.

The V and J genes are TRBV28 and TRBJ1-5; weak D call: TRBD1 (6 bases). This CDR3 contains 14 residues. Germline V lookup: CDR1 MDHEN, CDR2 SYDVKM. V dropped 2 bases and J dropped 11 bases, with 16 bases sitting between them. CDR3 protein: CASSLPITGSSQHF. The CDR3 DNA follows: TGTGCCAGCAGTTTACCCATAACAGGGTCTTCCCAGCATTTT.

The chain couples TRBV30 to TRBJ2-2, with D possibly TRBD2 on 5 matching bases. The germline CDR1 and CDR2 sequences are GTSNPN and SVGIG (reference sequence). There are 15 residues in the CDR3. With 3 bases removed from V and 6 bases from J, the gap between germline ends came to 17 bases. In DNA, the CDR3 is TGTGCCTGGAGGACTTCCGGGATGTTGGCCGGGGAGCTGTTTTTT. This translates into CAWRTSGMLAGELFF.

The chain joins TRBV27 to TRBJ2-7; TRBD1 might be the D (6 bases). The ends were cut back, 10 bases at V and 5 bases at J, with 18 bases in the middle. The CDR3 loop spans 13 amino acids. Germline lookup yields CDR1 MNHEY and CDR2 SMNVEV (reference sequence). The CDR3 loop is CANLPQGFNEQYF. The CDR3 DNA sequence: TGTGCCAACCTTCCACAGGGTTTCAACGAGCAGTACTTC.

CDR3 loop: CASSYSIGARGGPTDTQYF. For the CDR3, the DNA is TGTGCCAGCAGTTACTCGATCGGGGCCAGGGGAGGCCCCACAGATACGCAGTATTTT. This chain joins TRBV6-8 and TRBJ2-3; D is perhaps TRBD1 or TRBD2 (6 bases each). V shed 0 bases and J shed 2 bases, with 21 bases lying between them. The CDR3 spans 19 residues. Germline loops: CDR1 MNHGY, CDR2 SAAAGT.

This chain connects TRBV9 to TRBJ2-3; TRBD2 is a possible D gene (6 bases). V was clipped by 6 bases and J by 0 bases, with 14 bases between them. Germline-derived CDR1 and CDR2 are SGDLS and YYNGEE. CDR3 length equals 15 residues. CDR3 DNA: TGTGCCAGCAAATCCGGGGGAGCTAGCACAGATACGCAGTATTTT. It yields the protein CASKSGGASTDTQYF.

The CDR3 sequence: CASGELTNEQYF. In DNA, the CDR3 is TGCGCCAGCGGGGAACTGACCAACGAGCAGTACTTC. The V gene is TRBV5-1, the J gene TRBJ2-7; D remains ambiguous. The germline V gene has CDR1 SGHRS and CDR2 YFSETQ. V lost 7 bases and J 5 bases, leaving 13 bases between the germline ends. The CDR3 has 12 residues.

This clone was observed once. CDR3 loop: CASSLAAGSGATGELFF. For the CDR3, the DNA is TGCGCCAGCAGCTTGGCCGCGGGGTCTGGGGCAACCGGGGAGCTGTTTTTT. The chain couples TRBV5-1 to TRBJ2-2; perhaps TRBD2 as D (6 bases). The germline CDR1 and CDR2 sequences are SGHRS and YFSETQ. The V end lost 0 bases, the J end lost 5 bases, and 17 bases lay between the germline ends. The length of the CDR3 is 17 residues.

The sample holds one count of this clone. CDR3 in DNA: TGTGCCAGCAGCTTAGGCAGGAGCACAGATACGCAGTATTTT. This sequence encodes CASSLGRSTDTQYF. The rearrangement uses TRBV7-3 and TRBJ2-3; D unresolved. Trimming left V 2 bases short and J 0 bases short, with 6 bases between. CDR3 size: 14 residues. Germline V gene lookup returns CDR1 SGHTA and CDR2 FQGTGA.